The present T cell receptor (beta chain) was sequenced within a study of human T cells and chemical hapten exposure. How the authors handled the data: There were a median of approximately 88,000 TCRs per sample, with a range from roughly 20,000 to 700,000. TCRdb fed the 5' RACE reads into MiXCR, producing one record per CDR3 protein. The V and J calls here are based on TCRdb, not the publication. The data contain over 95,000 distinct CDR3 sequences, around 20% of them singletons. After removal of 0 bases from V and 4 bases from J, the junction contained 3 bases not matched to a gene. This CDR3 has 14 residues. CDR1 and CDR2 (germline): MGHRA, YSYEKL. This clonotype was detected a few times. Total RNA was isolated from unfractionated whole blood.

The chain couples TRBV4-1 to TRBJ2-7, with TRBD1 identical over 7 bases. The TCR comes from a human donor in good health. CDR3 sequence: CASSQDRDRYEQYF. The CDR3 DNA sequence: TGCGCCAGCAGCCAAGATAGGGACAGATACGAGCAGTACTTC.